This is a list of T cell receptor beta chains from one sample in a study of cytomegalovirus exposure and HLA in healthy donors. Using immunoSEQ multiplex PCR, the repertoire was profiled, and TCRdb retains in-frame clones only, with some absent. The sample has about 140,000 clones; 94% are singletons. Specimen: PBMCs. All receptors come from a man aged 18-30 years in good health and CMV-seropositive. Both conserved end residues are trimmed from each CDR3. D genes are given only for firm matches.

j_call v_call d_call cdr3_aa
TRBJ2-1 TRBV30 TRBD2 ACRGEGYNEQF
TRBJ2-5 TRBV29-1 TRBD1 SVEERDRGSETQY
TRBJ1-2 TRBV6-5 - ASGRDSSYGYT
TRBJ2-1 TRBV15 - ATSRPMGVNNEQF
TRBJ2-2 TRBV19 - ASSIRSRAGELF
TRBJ2-3 TRBV15 TRBD2 ATSRGWASGPTDTQY
TRBJ2-1 TRBV29-1 TRBD2 SVVWTSGYNEQF
TRBJ2-6 TRBV15 - ATSRPPGVSGANVLT
TRBJ1-1 TRBV6-5 TRBD1 ASSSTGGRAEAF
TRBJ1-5 TRBV27 - ASSLEVGQPQH
TRBJ2-1 TRBV15 TRBD2 ATSRGGTSGYNEQF
TRBJ1-6 TRBV19 TRBD1 ASSTLSGQGSYNSPLH
TRBJ2-1 TRBV5-4 TRBD2 ASSKAGVEGYNEQF
TRBJ1-2 TRBV19 TRBD1 ASSPRQGAEGYT
TRBJ2-1 TRBV27 - ASSPTGVDDNEQF
TRBJ2-1 TRBV5-5 TRBD2 ASSTNFGTSGHEQF
TRBJ2-3 TRBV6-1 - ASAPLVNTDTQY
TRBJ2-1 TRBV9 TRBD2 ASSALTEREAYNEQF
TRBJ1-4 TRBV19 - ASSITGGGEKLF
TRBJ2-2 TRBV5-4 TRBD2 ASSPGLAGVHGELF
TRBJ1-6 TRBV15 TRBD1 ATSRAGQNSPLH
TRBJ1-2 TRBV7-6 - ASSLGTGNYGYT
TRBJ1-1 TRBV10-1 - ASSDQGNTEAF